A selection of T cell receptor beta chains follows, all from one sample in a study of regulatory T cells in long-lasting Graves disease. TCRdb recomputed calls from the multiplex PCR reads with MiXCR, one row per CDR3 protein. This table has roughly 300,000 distinct CDR3 sequences, roughly a fifth appearing once. Sequencing was performed on peripheral blood mononuclear cells (PBMCs), taken when the disease was refractory, from a patient treated with antithyroid drugs. These TCRs come from a female donor with Graves disease. CDR3s include the opening cysteine and the closing phenylalanine or tryptophan.

V gene | CDR3 protein
TRBV4-2 | CASSLGQGMMQPQHF
TRBV20-1 | CSARDGGGHFF
TRBV24-1 | CATSDSRQAYYGYTF
TRBV11-2 | CASSLDRAGGELFF
TRBV9 | CASTVGSNNYGYTF
TRBV7-9 | CASSLVGRDETQYF
TRBV20-1 | CSGFSQETQYF
TRBV5-4 | CASNLNRGQVGYTF
TRBV7-9 | CASSPPEPRSRKANYGYTF
TRBV20-1 | CSARDLGTGGKSNYGYTF
TRBV19 | CATKGYFSNQPQHF
TRBV13 | CASSSINTQYF
TRBV6-2/TRBV6-3 | CASSYRSRFGTGELFF